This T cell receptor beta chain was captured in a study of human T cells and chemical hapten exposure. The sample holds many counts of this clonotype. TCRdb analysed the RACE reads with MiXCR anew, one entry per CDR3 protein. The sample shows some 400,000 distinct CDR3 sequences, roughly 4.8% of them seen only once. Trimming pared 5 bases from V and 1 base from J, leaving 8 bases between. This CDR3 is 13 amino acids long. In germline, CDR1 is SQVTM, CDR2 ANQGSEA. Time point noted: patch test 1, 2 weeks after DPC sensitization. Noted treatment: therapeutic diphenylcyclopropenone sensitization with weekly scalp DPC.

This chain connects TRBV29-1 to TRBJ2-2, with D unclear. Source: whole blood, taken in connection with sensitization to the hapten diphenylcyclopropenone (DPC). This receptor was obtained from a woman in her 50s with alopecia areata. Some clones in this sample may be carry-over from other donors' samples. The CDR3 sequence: CSVRFQNTGELFF. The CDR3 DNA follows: TGCAGCGTTCGGTTTCAGAACACCGGGGAGCTGTTTTTT.